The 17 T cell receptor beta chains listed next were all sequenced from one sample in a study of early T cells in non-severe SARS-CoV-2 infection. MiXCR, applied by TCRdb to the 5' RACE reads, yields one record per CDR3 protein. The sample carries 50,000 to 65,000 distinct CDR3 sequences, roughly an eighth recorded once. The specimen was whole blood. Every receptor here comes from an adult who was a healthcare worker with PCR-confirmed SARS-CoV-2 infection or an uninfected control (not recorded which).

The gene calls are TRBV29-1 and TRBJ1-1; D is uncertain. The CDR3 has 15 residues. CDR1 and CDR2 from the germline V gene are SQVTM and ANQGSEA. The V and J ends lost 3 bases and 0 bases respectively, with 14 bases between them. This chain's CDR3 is CSVEVGQMVNTEAFF. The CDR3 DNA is TGCAGCGTTGAGGTCGGGCAGATGGTGAACACTGAAGCTTTCTTT.

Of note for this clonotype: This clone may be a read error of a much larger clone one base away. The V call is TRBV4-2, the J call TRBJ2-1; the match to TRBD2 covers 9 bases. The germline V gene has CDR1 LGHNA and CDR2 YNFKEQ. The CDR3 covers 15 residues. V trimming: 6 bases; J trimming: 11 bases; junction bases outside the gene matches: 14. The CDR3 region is CASRKALAGRDKQFF. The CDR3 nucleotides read TGTGCCAGCAGAAAAGCCCTAGCGGGGAGGGATAAGCAGTTCTTC.

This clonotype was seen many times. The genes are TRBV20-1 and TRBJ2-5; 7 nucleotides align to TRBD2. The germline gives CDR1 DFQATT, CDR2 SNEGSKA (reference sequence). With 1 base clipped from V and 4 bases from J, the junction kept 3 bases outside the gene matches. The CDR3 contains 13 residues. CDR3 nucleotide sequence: TGCAGTGCTAGAGGGGCGGGGGTAGAGACCCAGTACTTC. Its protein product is CSARGAGVETQYF.

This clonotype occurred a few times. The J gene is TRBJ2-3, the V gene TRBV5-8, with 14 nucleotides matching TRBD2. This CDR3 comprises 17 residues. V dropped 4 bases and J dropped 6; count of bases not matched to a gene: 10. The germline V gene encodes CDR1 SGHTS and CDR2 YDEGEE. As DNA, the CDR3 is TGTGCCAGCAGCACCGCCGGGACTAGCGGGGGTAGGGATACGCAGTATTTT. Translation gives CASSTAGTSGGRDTQYF.

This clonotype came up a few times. As DNA, the CDR3 is TGTGCCAGCAGCCCGGTTCCCCGCGGGTACAATGAGCAGTTCTTC. It is translated as CASSPVPRGYNEQFF. V is TRBV6-2 or TRBV6-3 and J is TRBJ2-1; tentative D call: TRBD2 (5 bases). The V end was cut by 6 bases, the J end by 4 bases, with 16 bases between. Germline CDR1 reads MNHEY; CDR2 reads SVGEGT. This CDR3 contains 15 residues.

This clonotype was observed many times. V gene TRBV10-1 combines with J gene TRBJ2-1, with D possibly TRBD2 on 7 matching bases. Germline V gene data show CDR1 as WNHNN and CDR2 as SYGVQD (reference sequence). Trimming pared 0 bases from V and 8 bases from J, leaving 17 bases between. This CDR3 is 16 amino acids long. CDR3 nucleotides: TGCGCCAGCAGTGAGTCTCGGTGGGGGGGCCAGGATGAGCAGTTCTTC. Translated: CASSESRWGGQDEQFF.

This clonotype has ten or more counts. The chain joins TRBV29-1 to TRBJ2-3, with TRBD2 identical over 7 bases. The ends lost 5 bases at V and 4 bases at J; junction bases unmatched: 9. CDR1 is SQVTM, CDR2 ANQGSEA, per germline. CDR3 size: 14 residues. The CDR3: CSVWSRTRSDTQYF. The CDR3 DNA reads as TGCAGCGTTTGGTCTCGGACTAGATCAGATACGCAGTATTTT.

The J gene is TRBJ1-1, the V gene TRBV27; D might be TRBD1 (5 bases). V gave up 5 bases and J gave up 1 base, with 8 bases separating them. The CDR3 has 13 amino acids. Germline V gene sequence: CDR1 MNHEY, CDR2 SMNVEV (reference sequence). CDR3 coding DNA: TGTGCCAGCAGTGCTAGGGGGAACACTGAAGCTTTCTTT. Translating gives CASSARGNTEAFF.

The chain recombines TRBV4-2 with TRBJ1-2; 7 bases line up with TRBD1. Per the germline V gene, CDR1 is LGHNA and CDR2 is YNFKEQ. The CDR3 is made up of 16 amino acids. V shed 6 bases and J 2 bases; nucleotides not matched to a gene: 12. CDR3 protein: CASSPSSGTANYGYTF. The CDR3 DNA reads TGTGCCAGCAGTCCCTCGTCCGGGACAGCCAACTATGGCTACACCTTC.

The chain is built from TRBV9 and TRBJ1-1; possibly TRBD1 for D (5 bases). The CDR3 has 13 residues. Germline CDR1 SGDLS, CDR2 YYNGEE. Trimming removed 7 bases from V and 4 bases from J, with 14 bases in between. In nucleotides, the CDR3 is TGTGCCAGCGCGAGGACATCGGGCACTGAAGCTTTCTTT. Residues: CASARTSGTEAFF.

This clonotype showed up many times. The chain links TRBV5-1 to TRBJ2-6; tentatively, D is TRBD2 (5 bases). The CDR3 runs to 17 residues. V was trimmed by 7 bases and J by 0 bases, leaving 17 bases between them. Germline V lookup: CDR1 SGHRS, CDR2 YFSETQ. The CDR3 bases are TGCGCCAGCTCTCGGGATCATAGGGTCTCTGGGGCCAACGTCCTGACTTTC. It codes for CASSRDHRVSGANVLTF.

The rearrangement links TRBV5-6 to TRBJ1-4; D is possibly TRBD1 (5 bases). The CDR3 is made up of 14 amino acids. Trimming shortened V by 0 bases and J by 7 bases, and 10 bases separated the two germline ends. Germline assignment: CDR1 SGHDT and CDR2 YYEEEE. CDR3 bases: TGTGCCAGCAGCTTGGGTGGGGGTCGTGAAAAACTGTTTTTT. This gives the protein CASSLGGGREKLFF.

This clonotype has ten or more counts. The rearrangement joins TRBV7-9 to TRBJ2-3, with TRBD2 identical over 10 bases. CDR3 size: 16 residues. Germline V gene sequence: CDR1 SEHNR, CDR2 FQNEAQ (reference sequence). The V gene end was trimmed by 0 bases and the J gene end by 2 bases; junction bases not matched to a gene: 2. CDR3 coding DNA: TGTGCCAGCAGCTTAGCGCTAGCGGGGGACACAGATACGCAGTATTTT. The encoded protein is CASSLALAGDTDTQYF.

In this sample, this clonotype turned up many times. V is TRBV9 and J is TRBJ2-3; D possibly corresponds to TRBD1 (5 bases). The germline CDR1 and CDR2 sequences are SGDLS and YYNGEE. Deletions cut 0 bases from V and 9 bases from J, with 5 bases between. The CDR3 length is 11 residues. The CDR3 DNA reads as TGTGCCAGCAGCGTAGGGGGCACGCAGTATTTT. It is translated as CASSVGGTQYF.

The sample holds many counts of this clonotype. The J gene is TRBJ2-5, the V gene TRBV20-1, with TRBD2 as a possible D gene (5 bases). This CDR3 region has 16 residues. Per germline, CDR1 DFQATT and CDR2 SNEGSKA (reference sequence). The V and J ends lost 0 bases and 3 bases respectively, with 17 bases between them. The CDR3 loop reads CSARDLMSGREETQYF. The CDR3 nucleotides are TGCAGTGCTAGAGATCTCATGAGTGGGAGAGAAGAGACCCAGTACTTC.

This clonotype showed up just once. CDR3 loop: CASSRDLASTDTQYF. The CDR3 DNA follows: TGCGCCAGCAGTCGGGACCTTGCGTCCACAGATACGCAGTATTTT. The chain has TRBV10-1 and TRBJ2-3, with D perhaps assigned TRBD1 or TRBD2 (5 bases each). Germline V gene data show CDR1 as WNHNN and CDR2 as SYGVQD (reference sequence). The CDR3 contains 15 residues. Trimming shortened V by 5 bases and J by 2 bases, and 14 bases separated the two germline ends.

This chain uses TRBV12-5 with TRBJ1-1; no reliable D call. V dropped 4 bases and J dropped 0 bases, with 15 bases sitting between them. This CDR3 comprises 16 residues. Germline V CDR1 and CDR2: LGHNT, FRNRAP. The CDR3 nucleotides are TGTGCTAGTGGTTCCCCGACATCTTCAGTGAACACTGAAGCTTTCTTT. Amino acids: CASGSPTSSVNTEAFF. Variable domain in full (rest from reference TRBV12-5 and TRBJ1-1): DARVTQTPRHKVTEMGQEVTMRCQPILGHNTVFWYRQTMMQGLELLAYFRNRAPLDDSGMPKDRFSAEMPDATLATLKIQPSEPRDSAVYFCASGSPTSSVNTEAFFGQGTRLTVV.